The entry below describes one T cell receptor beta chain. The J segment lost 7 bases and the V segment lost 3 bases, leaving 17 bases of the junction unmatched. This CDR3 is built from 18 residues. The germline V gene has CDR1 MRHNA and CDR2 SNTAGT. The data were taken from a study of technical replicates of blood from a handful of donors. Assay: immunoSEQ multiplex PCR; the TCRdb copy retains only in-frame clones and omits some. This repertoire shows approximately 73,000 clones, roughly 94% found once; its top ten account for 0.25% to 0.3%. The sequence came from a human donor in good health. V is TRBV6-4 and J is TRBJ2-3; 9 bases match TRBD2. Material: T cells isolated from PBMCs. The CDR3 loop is CASSEEAAAGGHRNTQYF. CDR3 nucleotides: TGTGCCAGCAGTGAAGAGGCCGCAGCGGGGGGCCATCGGAATACGCAGTATTTT.